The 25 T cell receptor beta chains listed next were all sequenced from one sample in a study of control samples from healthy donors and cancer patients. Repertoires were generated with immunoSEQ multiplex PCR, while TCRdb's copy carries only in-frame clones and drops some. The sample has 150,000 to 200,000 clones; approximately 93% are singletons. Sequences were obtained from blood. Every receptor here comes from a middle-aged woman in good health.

As DNA, the CDR3 is TGTGCCAGCAGACTTGGACAGGGCGAAAAACTGTTTTTT. Residues: CASRLGQGEKLFF. This rearrangement joins TRBV5-5 to TRBJ1-4, with 8 bases lining up with TRBD1. Trimming took 5 bases from V and 8 from J; bases not matched to a gene: 5. This CDR3 contains 13 residues. Per germline, CDR1 SGHKS and CDR2 YYEKEE (reference sequence).

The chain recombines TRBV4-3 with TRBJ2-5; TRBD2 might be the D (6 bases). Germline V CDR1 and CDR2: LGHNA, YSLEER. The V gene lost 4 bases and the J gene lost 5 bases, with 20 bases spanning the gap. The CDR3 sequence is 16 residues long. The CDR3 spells CASSPLPDRRGETQYF. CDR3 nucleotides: TGCGCCAGCAGCCCTCTTCCGGACCGACGGGGGGAGACCCAGTACTTC.

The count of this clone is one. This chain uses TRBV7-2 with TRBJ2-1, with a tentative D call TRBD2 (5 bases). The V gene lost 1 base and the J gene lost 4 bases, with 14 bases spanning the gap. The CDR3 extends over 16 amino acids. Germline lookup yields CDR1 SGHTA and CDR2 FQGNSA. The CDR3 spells CASSLGGSPGYNEQFF. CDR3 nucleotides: TGTGCCAGCAGCTTAGGTGGGAGCCCCGGGTACAATGAGCAGTTCTTC.

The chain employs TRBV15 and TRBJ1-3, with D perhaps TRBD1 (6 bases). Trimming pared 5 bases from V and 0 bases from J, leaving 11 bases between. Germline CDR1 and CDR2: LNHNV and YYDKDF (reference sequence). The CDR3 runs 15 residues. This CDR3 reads CATSPTGHSGNTIYF. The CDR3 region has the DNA TGTGCCACCAGCCCTACAGGGCACTCTGGAAACACCATATATTTT.

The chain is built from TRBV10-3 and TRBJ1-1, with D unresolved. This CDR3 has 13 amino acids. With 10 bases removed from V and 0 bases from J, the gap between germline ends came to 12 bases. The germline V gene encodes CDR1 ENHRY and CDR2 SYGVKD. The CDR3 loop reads CATGLSMNTEAFF. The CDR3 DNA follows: TGTGCCACCGGCTTAAGCATGAACACTGAAGCTTTCTTT.

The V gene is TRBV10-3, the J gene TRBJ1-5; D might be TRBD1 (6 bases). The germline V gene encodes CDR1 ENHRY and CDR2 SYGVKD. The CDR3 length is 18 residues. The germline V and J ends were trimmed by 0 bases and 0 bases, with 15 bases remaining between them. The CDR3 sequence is CAISESGGGSYSNQPQHF. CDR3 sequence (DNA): TGTGCCATCAGTGAGTCGGGAGGGGGTTCGTATAGCAATCAGCCCCAGCATTTT.

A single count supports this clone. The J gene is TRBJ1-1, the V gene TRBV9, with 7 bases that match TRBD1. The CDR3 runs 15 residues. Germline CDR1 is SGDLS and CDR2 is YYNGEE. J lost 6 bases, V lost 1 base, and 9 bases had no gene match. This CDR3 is CASSVSHLGTAEAFF. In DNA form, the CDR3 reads TGTGCCAGCAGCGTAAGCCATTTAGGGACAGCTGAAGCTTTCTTT. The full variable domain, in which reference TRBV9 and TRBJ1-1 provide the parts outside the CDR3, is DSGVTQTPKHLITATGQRVTLRCSPRSGDLSVYWYQQSLDQGLQFLIQYYNGEERAKGNILERFSAQQFPDLHSELNLSSLELGDSALYFCASSVSHLGTAEAFFGQGTRLTVV.

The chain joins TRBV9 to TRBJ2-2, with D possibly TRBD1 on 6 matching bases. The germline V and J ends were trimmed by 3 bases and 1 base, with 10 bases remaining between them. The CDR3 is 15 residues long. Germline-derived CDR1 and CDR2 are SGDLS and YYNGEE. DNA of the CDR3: TGTGCCAGCAGCGATAGGGGGAAGAACACCGGGGAGCTGTTTTTT. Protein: CASSDRGKNTGELFF. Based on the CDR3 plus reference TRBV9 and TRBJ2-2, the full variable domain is DSGVTQTPKHLITATGQRVTLRCSPRSGDLSVYWYQQSLDQGLQFLIQYYNGEERAKGNILERFSAQQFPDLHSELNLSSLELGDSALYFCASSDRGKNTGELFFGEGSRLTVL.

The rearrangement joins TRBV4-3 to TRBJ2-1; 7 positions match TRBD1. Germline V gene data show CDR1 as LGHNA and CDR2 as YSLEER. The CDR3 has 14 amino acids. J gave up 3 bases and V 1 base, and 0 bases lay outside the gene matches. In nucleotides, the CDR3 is TGCGCCAGCAGCCAAGGACAGGGCTACAATGAGCAGTTCTTC. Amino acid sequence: CASSQGQGYNEQFF.

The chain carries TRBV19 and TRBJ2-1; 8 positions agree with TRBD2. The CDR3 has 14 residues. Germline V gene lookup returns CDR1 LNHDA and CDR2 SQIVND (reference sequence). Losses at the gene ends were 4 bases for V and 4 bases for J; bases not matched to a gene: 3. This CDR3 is CASSTSGGYNEQFF. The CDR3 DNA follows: TGTGCCAGTAGTACCAGCGGGGGATACAATGAGCAGTTCTTC.

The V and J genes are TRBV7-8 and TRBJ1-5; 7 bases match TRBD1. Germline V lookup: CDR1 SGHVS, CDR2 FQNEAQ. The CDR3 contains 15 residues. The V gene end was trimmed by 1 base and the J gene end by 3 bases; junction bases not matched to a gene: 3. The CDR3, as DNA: TGTGCCAGCAGCTTAGGGGGACAGTTCAATCAGCCCCAGCATTTT. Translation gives CASSLGGQFNQPQHF.

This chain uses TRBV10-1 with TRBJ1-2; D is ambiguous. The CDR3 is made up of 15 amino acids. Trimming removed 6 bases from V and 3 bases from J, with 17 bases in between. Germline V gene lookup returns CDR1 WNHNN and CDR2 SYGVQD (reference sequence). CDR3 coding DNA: TGCGCCAGCAGCGAGGACGGAAGCCACCACTATGGCTACACCTTC. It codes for CASSEDGSHHYGYTF.

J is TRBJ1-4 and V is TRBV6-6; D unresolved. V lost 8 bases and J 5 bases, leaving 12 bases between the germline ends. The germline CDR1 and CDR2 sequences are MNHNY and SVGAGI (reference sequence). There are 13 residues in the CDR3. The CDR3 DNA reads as TGTGCCAGCCGCCCCAGGCAGAATGAAAAACTGTTTTTT. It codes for CASRPRQNEKLFF.

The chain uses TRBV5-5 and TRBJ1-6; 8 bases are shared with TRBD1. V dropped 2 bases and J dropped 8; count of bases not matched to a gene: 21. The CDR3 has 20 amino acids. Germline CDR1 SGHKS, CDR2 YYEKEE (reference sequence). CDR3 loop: CASSFWRTGKEFDVHSPLHF. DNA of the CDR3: TGTGCCAGCAGCTTTTGGAGGACAGGGAAAGAGTTCGATGTTCATTCACCCCTCCACTTT.

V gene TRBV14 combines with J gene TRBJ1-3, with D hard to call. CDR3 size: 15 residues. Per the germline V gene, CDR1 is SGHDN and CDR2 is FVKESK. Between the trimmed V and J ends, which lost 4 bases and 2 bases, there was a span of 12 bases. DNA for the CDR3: TGTGCCAGCAGCCCCATCCGAGGAGCTGGAAACACCATATATTTT. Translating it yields CASSPIRGAGNTIYF.

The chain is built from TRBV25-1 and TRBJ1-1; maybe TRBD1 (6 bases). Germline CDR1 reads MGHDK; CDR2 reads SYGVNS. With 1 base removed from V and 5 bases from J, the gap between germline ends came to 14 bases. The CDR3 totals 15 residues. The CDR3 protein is CASSEWGRGRTEAFF. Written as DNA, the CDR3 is TGTGCCAGCAGTGAATGGGGCAGGGGCAGGACTGAAGCTTTCTTT.

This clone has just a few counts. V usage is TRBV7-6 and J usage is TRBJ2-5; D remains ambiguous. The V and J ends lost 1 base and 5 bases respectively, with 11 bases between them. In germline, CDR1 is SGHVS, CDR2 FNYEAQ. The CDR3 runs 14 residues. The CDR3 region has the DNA TGTGCCAGCAGCTTAGTGGGTGTTTCTGAGACCCAGTACTTC. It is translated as CASSLVGVSETQYF.

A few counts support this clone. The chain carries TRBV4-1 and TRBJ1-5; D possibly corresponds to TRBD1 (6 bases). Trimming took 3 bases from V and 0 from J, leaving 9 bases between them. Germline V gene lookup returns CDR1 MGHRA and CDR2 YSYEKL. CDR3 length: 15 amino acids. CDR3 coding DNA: TGCGCCAGCAGCCACACAGGGAATAGCAATCAGCCCCAGCATTTT. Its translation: CASSHTGNSNQPQHF.

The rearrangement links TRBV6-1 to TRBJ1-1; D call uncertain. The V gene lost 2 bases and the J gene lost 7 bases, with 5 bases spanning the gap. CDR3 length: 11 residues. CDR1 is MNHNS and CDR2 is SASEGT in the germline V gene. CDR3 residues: CASSELNEAFF. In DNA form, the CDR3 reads TGTGCCAGCAGTGAATTAAATGAAGCTTTCTTT.

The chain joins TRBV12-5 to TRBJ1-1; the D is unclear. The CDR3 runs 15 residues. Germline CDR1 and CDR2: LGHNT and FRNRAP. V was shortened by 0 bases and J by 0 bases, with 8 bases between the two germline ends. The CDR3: CASGLVPAMNTEAFF. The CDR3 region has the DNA TGTGCTAGTGGTTTGGTACCAGCCATGAACACTGAAGCTTTCTTT.

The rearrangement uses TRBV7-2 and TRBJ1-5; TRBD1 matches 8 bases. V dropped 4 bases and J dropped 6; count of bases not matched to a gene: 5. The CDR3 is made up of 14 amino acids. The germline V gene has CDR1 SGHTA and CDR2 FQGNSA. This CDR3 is CASSSQQGGQPQHF. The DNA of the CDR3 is TGTGCCAGCAGCTCCCAACAGGGGGGTCAGCCCCAGCATTTT. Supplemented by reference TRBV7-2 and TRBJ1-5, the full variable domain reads GAGVSQSPSNKVTEKGKDVELRCDPISGHTALYWYRQSLGQGLEFLIYFQGNSAPDKSGLPSDRFSAERTGGSVSTLTIQRTQQEDSAVYLCASSSQQGGQPQHFGDGTRLSIL.

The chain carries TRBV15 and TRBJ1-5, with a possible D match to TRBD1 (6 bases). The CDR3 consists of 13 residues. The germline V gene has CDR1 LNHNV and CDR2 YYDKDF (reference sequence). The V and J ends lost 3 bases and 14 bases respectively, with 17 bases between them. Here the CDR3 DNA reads TGTGCCACCAGCAGGACTTTACTACAGGGTAAGCATTTT. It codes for CATSRTLLQGKHF. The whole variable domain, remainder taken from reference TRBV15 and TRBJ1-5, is DAMVIQNPRYQVTQFGKPVTLSCSQTLNHNVMYWYQQKSSQAPKLLFHYYDKDFNNEADTPDNFQSRRPNTSFCFLDIRSPGLGDTAMYLCATSRTLLQGKHFGDGTRLSIL.

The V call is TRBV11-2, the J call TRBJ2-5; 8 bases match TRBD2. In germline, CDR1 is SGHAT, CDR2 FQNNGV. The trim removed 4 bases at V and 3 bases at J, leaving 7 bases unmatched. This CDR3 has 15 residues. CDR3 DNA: TGTGCCAGCAGCTCCCGGGGGGGGTCAGAAGAGACCCAGTACTTC. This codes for CASSSRGGSEETQYF.

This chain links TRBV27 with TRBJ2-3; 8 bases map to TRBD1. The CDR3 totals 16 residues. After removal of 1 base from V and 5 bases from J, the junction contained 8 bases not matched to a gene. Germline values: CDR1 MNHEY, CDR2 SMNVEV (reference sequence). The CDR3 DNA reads TGTGCCAGCAGTTTATACGCAACAGGGGGGAGAGATACGCAGTATTTT. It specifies CASSLYATGGRDTQYF.

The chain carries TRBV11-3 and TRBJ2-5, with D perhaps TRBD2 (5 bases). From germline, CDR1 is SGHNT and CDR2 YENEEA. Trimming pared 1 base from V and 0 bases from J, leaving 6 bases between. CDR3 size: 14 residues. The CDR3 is CASSLAGNQETQYF. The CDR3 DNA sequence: TGTGCCAGCAGCTTAGCGGGAAACCAAGAGACCCAGTACTTC.